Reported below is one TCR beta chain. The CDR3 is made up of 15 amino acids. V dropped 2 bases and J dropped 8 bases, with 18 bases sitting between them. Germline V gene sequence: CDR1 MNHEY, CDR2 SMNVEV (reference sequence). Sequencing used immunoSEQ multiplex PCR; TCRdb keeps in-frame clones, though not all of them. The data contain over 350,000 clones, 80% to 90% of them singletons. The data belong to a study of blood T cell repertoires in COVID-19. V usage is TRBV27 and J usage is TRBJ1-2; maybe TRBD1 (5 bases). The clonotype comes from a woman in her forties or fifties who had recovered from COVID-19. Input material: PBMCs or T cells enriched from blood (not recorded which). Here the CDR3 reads CASSLGQGYSRGYTF. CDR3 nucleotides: TGTGCCAGCAGTTTAGGGCAGGGCTACTCAAGAGGCTACACCTTC.